These 32 T cell receptor beta chains share one sample of origin, sequenced in a study of OX40 agonist ivuxolimab in advanced cancers. Clones were sequenced by immunoSEQ multiplex PCR, and TCRdb holds only the in-frame ones, with some missing. The profile shows about 86,000 clones, around nine tenths of them singletons. Sequenced here: CD4+ or CD8+ T cells sorted from blood, sampled in a trial of the OX40 agonist ivuxolimab. The receptors derive from an adult with an advanced solid tumor such as melanoma, head and neck, liver or kidney cancer.

The chain has TRBV11-3 and TRBJ2-1; TRBD2 agrees at 13 bases. V gave up 5 bases and J gave up 6 bases; unmatched junction bases: 4. Germline loops: CDR1 SGHNT, CDR2 YENEEA. The CDR3 is 15 residues long. The CDR3 DNA follows: TGTGCCAGCAGCCCCCGGACTAGCGGGAGCAATGAGCAGTTCTTC. Its protein is CASSPRTSGSNEQFF.

This chain joins TRBV15 and TRBJ2-5; 9 bases are shared with TRBD1. V shed 5 bases, J shed 4 bases, and the junction held 8 bases outside the gene matches. This CDR3 has 15 residues. The germline gives CDR1 LNHNV, CDR2 YYDKDF (reference sequence). The CDR3 region is CATSGQTGGRETQYF. CDR3 DNA: TGTGCCACCAGCGGACAAACAGGGGGCCGAGAGACCCAGTACTTC.

V and J are TRBV11-2 and TRBJ2-3; D is uncertain. Germline CDR1 is SGHAT and CDR2 is FQNNGV. This CDR3 is 11 amino acids long. The V end lost 4 bases, the J end lost 7 bases, and 6 bases lay between the germline ends. CDR3: CASSSTYTQYF. The CDR3 bases are TGTGCCAGCAGCTCCACTTATACGCAGTATTTT.

This chain uses TRBV6-6 with TRBJ1-1; D is perhaps TRBD1 (6 bases). Germline CDR1 and CDR2: MNHNY and SVGAGI (reference sequence). The germline V and J ends were trimmed by 5 bases and 1 base, with 11 bases remaining between them. The CDR3 is made up of 14 amino acids. The CDR3 DNA follows: TGTGCCAGCAGTGTCCTGGACAGGAACACTGAAGCTTTCTTT. It is translated as CASSVLDRNTEAFF.

The chain links TRBV5-1 to TRBJ2-2; D gene uncertain. The CDR3 runs to 16 residues. V was pared by 0 bases and J by 0 bases, with 9 bases between. CDR1 SGHRS and CDR2 YFSETQ come from the germline V gene. CDR3 residues: CASSLGADANTGELFF. CDR3 DNA sequence: TGCGCCAGCAGCTTGGGGGCGGATGCGAACACCGGGGAGCTGTTTTTT.

This chain joins TRBV6-1 and TRBJ1-3; no clear D. The germline gives CDR1 MNHNS, CDR2 SASEGT. V shed 2 bases and J shed 4 bases, with 6 bases lying between them. The CDR3 has 13 amino acids. CDR3 in amino acids: CASSETGGNTIYF. The CDR3 DNA is TGTGCCAGCAGTGAAACCGGCGGAAACACCATATATTTT.

The genes are TRBV6-6 and TRBJ1-2, with D perhaps matching TRBD1 (5 bases). Trimming stripped 1 base from V and 0 bases from J, with 12 bases between. Per the germline V gene, CDR1 is MNHNY and CDR2 is SVGAGI (reference sequence). The CDR3 length is 16 residues. The CDR3 is CASSYWTGQANYGYTF. The CDR3 coding sequence is TGTGCCAGCAGTTACTGGACGGGGCAGGCTAACTATGGCTACACCTTC.

The chain recombines TRBV27 with TRBJ1-5; D unresolved. CDR3 length: 13 amino acids. V lost 4 bases and J 10 bases, leaving 14 bases between the germline ends. Germline V gene data show CDR1 as MNHEY and CDR2 as SMNVEV (reference sequence). This CDR3 reads CASSSRSDLPQHF. The CDR3 DNA reads as TGTGCCAGCAGTTCGCGATCGGACCTTCCCCAGCATTTT.

The chain couples TRBV18 to TRBJ2-5; D not resolved. V was shortened by 3 bases and J by 1 base, with 9 bases between the two germline ends. The CDR3 has 14 residues. Germline V lookup: CDR1 KGHSH, CDR2 LQKENI. CDR3 loop: CASSPPQSQETQYF. The CDR3 DNA reads TGTGCCAGCTCACCTCCGCAGAGCCAAGAGACCCAGTACTTC.

This clone was detected only a few times. The V and J genes are TRBV7-9 and TRBJ1-2; D remains unclear. There are 15 residues in the CDR3. V was cut by 3 bases and J by 0 bases, with 11 bases left in between. The germline V gene encodes CDR1 SEHNR and CDR2 FQNEAQ (reference sequence). This chain's CDR3 is CASSFNTAPNYGYTF. Here the CDR3 DNA reads TGTGCCAGCAGCTTTAACACAGCCCCTAACTATGGCTACACCTTC. Filled out from reference TRBV7-9 and TRBJ1-2, the complete variable domain reads DTGVSQNPRHKITKRGQNVTFRCDPISEHNRLYWYRQTLGQGPEFLTYFQNEAQLEKSRLLSDRFSAERPKGSFSTLEIQRTEQGDSAMYLCASSFNTAPNYGYTFGSGTRLTVV.

The chain links TRBV7-2 to TRBJ1-6, with 7 bases matching TRBD1. The CDR3 contains 15 residues. After removal of 7 bases from V and 8 bases from J, the junction contained 11 bases not matched to a gene. Germline CDR1 SGHTA, CDR2 FQGNSA. Written as DNA, the CDR3 is TGTGCCAGCACCTCACAGGGGCCTGTGGATTCACCCCTCCACTTT. This encodes CASTSQGPVDSPLHF.

The chain combines TRBV27 with TRBJ2-5, with TRBD1 matching 12 bases. The germline V gene has CDR1 MNHEY and CDR2 SMNVEV (reference sequence). The CDR3 length is 19 residues. Trimming cost V 3 bases and J 3 bases; bases outside gene matches: 14. CDR3 loop: CASSLSPGQGALGKETQYF. The CDR3 DNA follows: TGTGCCAGCAGTTTGTCCCCGGGACAGGGGGCGTTGGGGAAAGAGACCCAGTACTTC.

The chain carries TRBV7-9 and TRBJ2-2, with D perhaps matching TRBD1 (6 bases). The V and J ends lost 4 bases and 7 bases respectively, with 19 bases between them. The CDR3 loop spans 16 amino acids. CDR1 and CDR2 from the germline V gene are SEHNR and FQNEAQ (reference sequence). Written as DNA, the CDR3 is TGTGCCAGCAGCTCCATACAGGGAATTGGAGACGGGGAGCTGTTTTTT. Protein sequence: CASSSIQGIGDGELFF.

The chain has TRBV21-1 and TRBJ1-2. TRBV21-1 is reported as a pseudogene. The CDR3 contains 16 residues. The CDR3 nucleotides are TGTGCCAGCAGCATAAAAAAGAACCTCCGGGGCTATGGCTACACCTTC. It encodes CASSIKKNLRGYGYTF.

The gene calls are TRBV10-2 and TRBJ2-5, with 8 bases that match TRBD2. The CDR3 length is 12 residues. Germline trimming cut 5 bases from V and 4 bases from J; bases unmatched to any gene: 0. CDR1 and CDR2 (germline): WSHSY, SAAADI. CDR3 protein: CASSSGGETQYF. CDR3 DNA sequence: TGCGCCAGCAGTAGCGGGGGAGAGACCCAGTACTTC.

This clone was counted once. The chain carries TRBV7-2 and TRBJ1-5; 7 nucleotides line up with TRBD1. The length of the CDR3 is 16 residues. V lost 1 base and J lost 3; bases outside the gene matches: 6. CDR1 and CDR2 from the germline V gene are SGHTA and FQGNSA. CDR3 bases: TGTGCCAGCAGCTTAGACTCAGGACAGGTCAATCAGCCCCAGCATTTT. Its translation: CASSLDSGQVNQPQHF.

Here the CDR3 reads CASSLVSGTGLGAFF. In nucleotides, the CDR3 is TGCGCCAGCAGCTTGGTCTCCGGGACAGGGTTGGGAGCTTTCTTT. This chain joins TRBV5-1 and TRBJ1-1; 9 bases map to TRBD1. Germline trimming cut 0 bases from V and 10 bases from J; bases unmatched to any gene: 10. The germline CDR1 and CDR2 sequences are SGHRS and YFSETQ. This CDR3 contains 15 residues. Complete variable domain (other parts from reference TRBV5-1 and TRBJ1-1): KAGVTQTPRYLIKTRGQQVTLSCSPISGHRSVSWYQQTPGQGLQFLFEYFSETQRNKGNFPGRFSGRQFSNSRSEMNVSTLELGDSALYLCASSLVSGTGLGAFFGQGTRLTVV.

This chain connects TRBV18 to TRBJ2-5, with 12 bases fitting TRBD1. J lost 4 bases, V lost 4 bases, and 4 bases had no gene match. CDR1 is KGHSH and CDR2 is LQKENI in the germline V gene. The CDR3 is made up of 15 amino acids. CDR3 coding DNA: TGTGCCAGCTCACTTGGGACAGGGGGCCGAGAGACCCAGTACTTC. Translation gives CASSLGTGGRETQYF.

This clone was observed a handful of times. Here the CDR3 DNA reads TGTGCCAGCAGCTTATCAGCGGGGTCACCCCTCCACTTT. Its translation: CASSLSAGSPLHF. The chain employs TRBV7-9 and TRBJ1-6, with D unclear. V was clipped by 2 bases and J by 10 bases, with 9 bases between them. CDR1 and CDR2 (germline): SEHNR, FQNEAQ (reference sequence). CDR3 size: 13 residues.

V usage is TRBV27 and J usage is TRBJ1-4, with a weak D call TRBD1 (5 bases). CDR1 is MNHEY and CDR2 is SMNVEV in the germline V gene (reference sequence). This CDR3 region has 15 residues. The V end lost 6 bases, the J end lost 3 bases, and 14 bases lay between the germline ends. CDR3 sequence reads: CASRPLQGANEKLFF. In DNA form, the CDR3 reads TGTGCCAGCAGACCCCTCCAGGGCGCTAATGAAAAACTGTTTTTT. The whole variable domain, filled in from reference TRBV27 and TRBJ1-4, reads EAQVTQNPRYLITVTGKKLTVTCSQNMNHEYMSWYRQDPGLGLRQIYYSMNVEVTDKGDVPEGYKVSRKEKRNFPLILESPSPNQTSLYFCASRPLQGANEKLFFGSGTQLSVL.

The chain links TRBV14 to TRBJ2-7; D might be TRBD1 or TRBD2, each matching 5 bases. The CDR3 has 14 residues. The V end lost 4 bases, the J end lost 3 bases, and 13 bases lay between the germline ends. Germline CDR1 reads SGHDN; CDR2 reads FVKESK. CDR3 nucleotides: TGTGCCAGCAGCCGGGGACGGAACCTCTACGAGCAGTACTTC. Amino acids: CASSRGRNLYEQYF.

The gene calls are TRBV6-1 and TRBJ2-5; 8 bases are a match to TRBD2. CDR1 and CDR2 (germline): MNHNS, SASEGT. Trimming took 6 bases from V and 3 from J; bases not matched to a gene: 3. CDR3 length: 13 amino acids. The CDR3: CASRRGVKETQYF. DNA of the CDR3: TGTGCCAGCAGGCGGGGGGTAAAAGAGACCCAGTACTTC.

The chain carries TRBV7-2 and TRBJ2-7; perhaps TRBD2 as D (6 bases). The germline gives CDR1 SGHTA, CDR2 FQGNSA. This CDR3 spans 16 amino acids. Trimming took off 1 base at V and 0 bases at J, with 13 bases between the two ends. In nucleotides, the CDR3 is TGTGCCAGCAGCTTAGGAAGGGGACTGAGCTCCTACGAGCAGTACTTC. This codes for CASSLGRGLSSYEQYF.

The V gene is TRBV28, the J gene TRBJ1-5; D may be TRBD1 (6 bases). The CDR3 consists of 17 residues. Per germline, CDR1 MDHEN and CDR2 SYDVKM. The germline V and J ends were trimmed by 5 bases and 0 bases, with 17 bases remaining between them. This CDR3 is CASSPRTARYSNQPQHF. CDR3 DNA sequence: TGTGCCAGCAGTCCCAGGACAGCCCGCTATAGCAATCAGCCCCAGCATTTT.

V and J are TRBV14 and TRBJ1-1; D unclear. The CDR3 extends over 13 amino acids. The V end was cut by 1 base, the J end by 1 base, with 4 bases between. CDR1 is SGHDN and CDR2 is FVKESK in the germline V gene. The CDR3 DNA is TGTGCCAGCAGCCAAGTCCCGAACACTGAAGCTTTCTTT. Protein: CASSQVPNTEAFF.

This sequence joins TRBV19 and TRBJ1-2, with 7 bases fitting TRBD1. Germline V gene data show CDR1 as LNHDA and CDR2 as SQIVND (reference sequence). The V segment lost 2 bases and the J segment 5 bases; nucleotides outside the gene matches: 17. The CDR3 is 18 residues long. The CDR3 region has the DNA TGTGCCAGTAGTATAACCTCAGGGGTCACAGGGGTGAATTATGGCTACACCTTC. Its protein is CASSITSGVTGVNYGYTF.

The J gene is TRBJ2-5, the V gene TRBV7-6, with unresolved D. V shed 5 bases and J shed 1 base, with 17 bases lying between them. CDR3 length: 16 amino acids. Germline assignment: CDR1 SGHVS and CDR2 FNYEAQ. The CDR3 coding sequence is TGTGCCAGCAGCCGTAGTCCGGACGGCGTCCAAGAGACCCAGTACTTC. Its translation: CASSRSPDGVQETQYF.

This clone was observed once. J is TRBJ2-3 and V is TRBV25-1, with D perhaps TRBD1 or TRBD2 (5 bases each). V dropped 4 bases and J dropped 0 bases, with 5 bases sitting between them. The V gene's germline CDR1 is MGHDK and CDR2 SYGVNS. The CDR3 covers 13 residues. The CDR3 DNA reads TGTGCCAGCAGTGGGGACAGCACAGATACGCAGTATTTT. Residues: CASSGDSTDTQYF.

The gene calls are TRBV2 and TRBJ1-2; D is possibly TRBD1 (6 bases). The germline V and J ends were trimmed by 8 bases and 6 bases, with 31 bases remaining between them. Germline CDR1 SNHLY, CDR2 FYNNEI. This CDR3 comprises 18 residues. CDR3 protein: CASWDSGFKGRGIDGYTF. The CDR3 nucleotides are TGTGCCAGCTGGGATTCCGGCTTTAAGGGCAGGGGCATCGATGGCTACACCTTC. The entire variable domain, with the rest obtained from reference TRBV2 and TRBJ1-2, is as follows: EPEVTQTPSHQVTQMGQEVILRCVPISNHLYFYWYRQILGQKVEFLVSFYNNEISEKSEIFDDQFSVERPDGSNFTLKIRSTKLEDSAMYFCASWDSGFKGRGIDGYTFGSGTRLTVV.

The rearrangement links TRBV28 to TRBJ2-3; TRBD2 might be the D (6 bases). This CDR3 spans 13 amino acids. The germline CDR1 and CDR2 sequences are MDHEN and SYDVKM. The V end lost 5 bases, the J end lost 3 bases, and 9 bases lay between the germline ends. DNA for the CDR3: TGTGCCAGCAGTCCGGACTATACAGATACGCAGTATTTT. Its translation: CASSPDYTDTQYF.

The genes are TRBV6-6 and TRBJ2-6; D unresolved. Germline V lookup: CDR1 MNHNY, CDR2 SVGAGI (reference sequence). Trimming removed 2 bases at V and 2 bases at J, with 10 bases between. The CDR3 has 16 amino acids. This chain's CDR3 is CASSYQSVAGANVLTF. DNA for the CDR3: TGTGCCAGCAGTTACCAATCAGTAGCTGGGGCCAACGTCCTGACTTTC.

This chain links TRBV6-4 with TRBJ2-3, with 8 bases lining up with TRBD1. The CDR3 sequence is 15 residues long. Trimming cost V 2 bases and J 2 bases; bases outside gene matches: 3. Per germline, CDR1 MRHNA and CDR2 SNTAGT. Here the CDR3 reads CASSDGTGYTDTQYF. In nucleotides, the CDR3 is TGTGCCAGCAGTGACGGGACAGGATACACAGATACGCAGTATTTT.